Below, one TCR beta chain is given with its context. These data come from a study of blood T cell repertoires in COVID-19. Study information: COVID-19 samples, acute and convalescent, were from the United States, Italy and Spain. Nucleic acid was either cDNA or gDNA, and it came from T cells, B-cell-depleted T cells, or PBMCs.

Methods used by the authors: Scientists estimated how many nucleated cells there were by amplifying reference gene primers. The repertoire was sequenced with immunoSEQ multiplex PCR; TCRdb's copy has only in-frame clones and lacks some. That table is the source of V, J and clone size, and D and trimming were worked out from the DNA. The sample shows under 200,000 clones, over 70% of them seen only once. This CDR3 is 15 amino acids long. Germline values: CDR1 SGHRS, CDR2 YFSETQ. The ends were cut back, 4 bases at V and 3 bases at J, with 17 bases in the middle. The clonotype originates from a man between 65 and 80 years old with acute or convalescent COVID-19. The source material was peripheral blood. The genes are TRBV5-1 and TRBJ2-7; D is unclear. The CDR3 DNA reads as TGCGCCAGCAGCCCCGGCGGCCTATCCCGCTACGAGCAGTACTTC. Translation: CASSPGGLSRYEQYF.